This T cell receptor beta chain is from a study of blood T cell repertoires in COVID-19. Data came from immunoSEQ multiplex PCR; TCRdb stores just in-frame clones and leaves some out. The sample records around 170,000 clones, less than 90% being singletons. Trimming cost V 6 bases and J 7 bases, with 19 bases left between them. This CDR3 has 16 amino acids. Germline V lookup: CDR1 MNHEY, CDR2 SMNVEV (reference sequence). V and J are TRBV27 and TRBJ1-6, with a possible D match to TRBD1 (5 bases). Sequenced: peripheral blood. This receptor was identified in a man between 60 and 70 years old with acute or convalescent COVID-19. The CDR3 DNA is TGTGCCAGCAGCCTCAGTCCGACAGTACTAAATTCACCCCTCCACTTT. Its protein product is CASSLSPTVLNSPLHF.